These 4 T cell receptor beta chains were sequenced from one sample in a study of cytomegalovirus exposure and HLA in healthy donors. This PCR relied on a set of 60 Vbeta primers and 13 Jbeta primers. The method was immunoSEQ multiplex PCR; TCRdb's version includes in-frame clones alone and lacks a portion of them. The table includes about 120,000 clones, roughly 9% detected once. Sequenced material: PBMCs. The receptors shown here come from a woman aged 35 to 49 in good health and CMV-seropositive.

This clone was counted a few times. The V call is TRBV5-4, the J call TRBJ2-1; 9 bases line up with TRBD2. V was clipped by 2 bases and J by 3 bases; unmatched bases: 3. The CDR3 loop spans 15 amino acids. Germline CDR1 SGHNT, CDR2 YYREEE (reference sequence). As DNA, the CDR3 is TGTGCCAGCAGCTTTACTAGCGGGTTCTACAATGAGCAGTTCTTC. It encodes CASSFTSGFYNEQFF.

The chain combines TRBV5-1 with TRBJ1-5; D call uncertain. This CDR3 is 12 amino acids long. Germline V gives CDR1 SGHRS, CDR2 YFSETQ. The V and J ends lost 0 bases and 10 bases respectively, with 8 bases between them. The CDR3 DNA reads as TGCGCCAGCAGCTTGGGCAGCGGCCCCCAGCATTTT. This translates into CASSLGSGPQHF.

There are a few counts of this clone. This rearrangement joins TRBV6-6 to TRBJ1-5; 7 bases fit TRBD1. The germline gives CDR1 MNHNY, CDR2 SVGAGI (reference sequence). This CDR3 is built from 15 residues. Trimming took 5 bases from V and 6 from J; bases not matched to a gene: 10. The CDR3 sequence is CASSQEQGQGQPQHF. The CDR3 DNA sequence: TGTGCCAGCAGTCAAGAACAGGGGCAGGGTCAGCCCCAGCATTTT.

This clone was observed a few times. The J gene is TRBJ1-1, the V gene TRBV11-2; TRBD1 matches at 11 bases. The ends lost 5 bases at V and 12 bases at J; junction bases unmatched: 5. The germline V gene has CDR1 SGHAT and CDR2 FQNNGV. This CDR3 comprises 12 residues. The CDR3: CASSLGQGATFF. CDR3 in DNA: TGTGCCAGCAGCCTCGGACAGGGGGCAACTTTCTTT.